A single sample gave rise to the 4 T cell receptor beta chains below, sequenced in a study of blood T cell repertoires in COVID-19. Sequenced by immunoSEQ multiplex PCR; TCRdb stores in-frame clones only, minus some. Counted here are approximately 280,000 clones, roughly 85% occurring once; the ten biggest clones make up roughly 9.6%. Sequencing was done on a sample of peripheral blood. The receptor source for this set is a woman in her 70s with acute or convalescent COVID-19.

This clone was seen at least ten times. This sequence joins TRBV30 and TRBJ1-5; a possible D gene is TRBD1 (6 bases). The germline V gene encodes CDR1 GTSNPN and CDR2 SVGIG (reference sequence). V lost 5 bases to trimming and J lost 5 bases, with 13 bases between them. This CDR3 contains 13 residues. DNA of the CDR3: TGTGCCTGGGGAACAGGGTTCGATCAGCCCCAGCATTTT. This codes for CAWGTGFDQPQHF.

V is TRBV19 and J is TRBJ2-3, with D uncertain. The V end was cut by 3 bases, the J end by 3 bases, with 10 bases between. The CDR3 consists of 14 residues. Germline CDR1 and CDR2: LNHDA and SQIVND (reference sequence). The CDR3 protein is CASSITRRTDTQYF. The DNA for the CDR3 is TGTGCCAGTAGTATTACTCGTCGGACAGATACGCAGTATTTT.

This clone occurred a few times. V and J are TRBV5-1 and TRBJ1-2, with TRBD1 matching over 10 bases. J was trimmed by 5 bases and V by 5 bases; bases with no gene match: 9. Germline values: CDR1 SGHRS, CDR2 YFSETQ. This CDR3 is 15 amino acids long. In DNA form, the CDR3 reads TGCGCCAGCAGTTTTGTACCGGGACAGGGGTATGGCTACACCTTC. Its translation is CASSFVPGQGYGYTF. The complete variable domain, with remaining parts taken from reference TRBV5-1 and TRBJ1-2, reads KAGVTQTPRYLIKTRGQQVTLSCSPISGHRSVSWYQQTPGQGLQFLFEYFSETQRNKGNFPGRFSGRQFSNSRSEMNVSTLELGDSALYLCASSFVPGQGYGYTFGSGTRLTVV.

Remarks on this clone: At one end the junction does not follow the germline gene, possibly because of a read error. This sequence joins TRBV13 and TRBJ1-2; 11 nucleotides line up with TRBD1. This CDR3 region has 15 residues. The V gene's germline CDR1 is PRHDT and CDR2 FYEKMQ (reference sequence). CDR3 sequence reads: CASSIGQGAAYGYTF. In DNA form, the CDR3 reads TGTGCCAGCAGCATAGGACAGGGGGCGGCCTATGGCTACACCTTC.